The rows below give T cell receptor beta chains drawn from one sample of a study of CD8 T cells in Susac syndrome. MiXCR, run by TCRdb on the immunoSEQ multiplex PCR reads, gives a single entry per CDR3 protein. The sample has around 59,000 distinct CDR3 sequences; roughly 92% are singletons. Sequencing used CD8+ T cells from PBMCs. These TCRs come from a human donor in good health. Each CDR3 is given with its conserved first and last residue. The D gene is left open where the match is weak. Size values are once, few and many counts, or a class for expanded clones, and some rows have none.

CDR3nt	CDR3aa	d_gene	len	v_gene	abundance	j_gene
TGTGCCAGTAGTATCTTCGAGGGTCAAGAGACCCAGTACTTC	CASSIFEGQETQYF	.	14	TRBV19	.	TRBJ2-5
TGTGCCAGTAGCCTAGCGGGGAATTACAATGAGCAGTTCTTC	CASSLAGNYNEQFF	TRBD2	14	TRBV19	.	TRBJ2-1
TGCGCCAGCAGCCTCGGGGACCTGAACACTGAAGCTTTCTTT	CASSLGDLNTEAFF	.	14	TRBV4-1	once	TRBJ1-1
TGTGCCAGCAGCTCTCCCCCGGGGGAGGCCCAAGAGACCCAGTACTTC	CASSSPPGEAQETQYF	.	16	TRBV3-1	.	TRBJ2-5
TGTGCCAGCAGTTCGTTGGAGGCTGCGCTCAACTATGGCTACACCTTC	CASSSLEAALNYGYTF	.	16	TRBV6-2/TRBV6-3	.	TRBJ1-2
TGTGCCAGCAGTTTAGGACCCATCGAGCAGTACTTC	CASSLGPIEQYF	.	12	TRBV12-3/TRBV12-4	.	TRBJ2-7
TGTGCCAGCAACGCAATAGGTTACGGGTCTGGAAACACCATATATTTT	CASNAIGYGSGNTIYF	.	16	TRBV6-1	.	TRBJ1-3
TGTGCCAGCAGCGTCGGGACAGACACCGGGGAGCTGTTTTTT	CASSVGTDTGELFF	TRBD1	14	TRBV9	.	TRBJ2-2
TGTGCCAGCAGTTTAGACGGCAGTTTTAGTCGAGGGGGCTACACCTTC	CASSLDGSFSRGGYTF	.	16	TRBV27	.	TRBJ1-2
TGTGCCAGCAGTTACTTGGAGGGGAGGGAGCAGTACTTC	CASSYLEGREQYF	.	13	TRBV6-5	once	TRBJ2-7
TGTGCCAGCAGTGACAGGCTTCAGCCCCAGCATTTT	CASSDRLQPQHF	.	12	TRBV2	.	TRBJ1-5
TGTGCCAGCAGCCAAGATTGGGGGGGCACAGATACGCAGTATTTT	CASSQDWGGTDTQYF	.	15	TRBV14	.	TRBJ2-3
TGCAGTGCTAGAGATCCGGGGGTTGGTCAGCCCCAGCATTTT	CSARDPGVGQPQHF	.	14	TRBV20-1	.	TRBJ1-5
TGTGCCAGCAGTTACTCAGAAGCGGGGCAACAGTTCTTC	CASSYSEAGQQFF	TRBD2	13	TRBV6-5	.	TRBJ2-1
TGTGCCAGCAGCCCTGGGTCCTACGAGCAGTACTTC	CASSPGSYEQYF	.	12	TRBV16	.	TRBJ2-7
TGTGCCAGCAGTGACTCGGGGATGGGGGAAACCTACGAGCAGTACTTC	CASSDSGMGETYEQYF	.	16	TRBV6-4	.	TRBJ2-7
TGTGCCAGCAGCCCCTTACAGCTCCAAGAGACCCAGTACTTC	CASSPLQLQETQYF	.	14	TRBV7-6	once	TRBJ2-5
TGCGCCAGCAGCCAAGAAGGGGGGGTGTTAGGTTACAATGAGCAGTTCTTC	CASSQEGGVLGYNEQFF	.	17	TRBV4-3	.	TRBJ2-1
TGTGCCTGGAGTGTCACAGGGAGGCACACTGAAGCTTTCTTT	CAWSVTGRHTEAFF	.	14	TRBV30	.	TRBJ1-1
TGTGCCAGCAGTCCAGGGGGCCCAAGACCCATGCATTTT	CASSPGGPRPMHF	TRBD1	13	TRBV27	.	TRBJ1-5
TGTGCCAGCAGCGACGGGGCTTACAATGAGCAGTTCTTC	CASSDGAYNEQFF	.	13	TRBV4-2	.	TRBJ2-1
TGTGCCAGCAGCCGATTCAGACAGGGCGATGGCTACACCTTC	CASSRFRQGDGYTF	TRBD1	14	TRBV7-9	.	TRBJ1-2
TGTGCCAGCAGAACCTCACAGGGGTGGACTGAAGCTTTCTTT	CASRTSQGWTEAFF	TRBD1	14	TRBV6-2/TRBV6-3	.	TRBJ1-1
TGTGCCAGCAGTCCGATCGACTCCGACACTGAAGCTTTCTTT	CASSPIDSDTEAFF	.	14	TRBV28	.	TRBJ1-1
TGTGCCAGCAGTCTGACAGGGGGAGCCAAAAACATTCAGTACTTC	CASSLTGGAKNIQYF	TRBD1	15	TRBV3-1	once	TRBJ2-4
TGTGCCAGCAGTTTTCAAAAGTCCGGGGAGCTGTTTTTT	CASSFQKSGELFF	.	13	TRBV27	.	TRBJ2-2
TGTGCCATCAGTGCGGACAGGGACTCCTACGAGCAGTACTTC	CAISADRDSYEQYF	TRBD1	14	TRBV10-3	.	TRBJ2-7
TGTGCCAGCAGCCTCCCCGGGGGCTTGAACACTGAAGCTTTCTTT	CASSLPGGLNTEAFF	.	15	TRBV11-1	.	TRBJ1-1
TGCAGTGCTAGAGCTCGGACAGGGGCTCTCACCGGGGAGCTGTTTTTT	CSARARTGALTGELFF	TRBD1	16	TRBV20-1	.	TRBJ2-2
TGTGCCAGCAGTCACACCGGTGCCTCTGGGGCCAACGTCCTGACTTTC	CASSHTGASGANVLTF	.	16	TRBV27	once	TRBJ2-6
TGCGCCAGCAGCACAGGGCCGGAGCAGCCCCAGCATTTT	CASSTGPEQPQHF	.	13	TRBV4-1	.	TRBJ1-5
TGTGCCAGCAGCGGGGGTCTCGGGGCTTTCTTT	CASSGGLGAFF	.	11	TRBV12-3/TRBV12-4	once	TRBJ1-1
TGTGCCAGCAGTGATGTGGGACAGGGGGCCTACGAGCAGTACTTC	CASSDVGQGAYEQYF	TRBD1	15	TRBV6-1	.	TRBJ2-7
TGCAGTGCTAGTTGGTCTGGTGAGCAGTTCTTC	CSASWSGEQFF	.	11	TRBV20-1	.	TRBJ2-1
TGTGCCAGCAGCTTAGATGGACAGCCCCTCCACTTT	CASSLDGQPLHF	.	12	TRBV5-4	.	TRBJ1-6
TGTGCCAGCAGCGTGCATGGCGACGGGACCCAGTACTTC	CASSVHGDGTQYF	.	13	TRBV9	.	TRBJ2-5
TGTGCCAGCAGTTTAGATATGAACACTGAAGCTTTCTTT	CASSLDMNTEAFF	.	13	TRBV27	.	TRBJ1-1
TGTGCCAGCAGCTTGACCGGGACAGACGGGAACACTGAAGCTTTCTTT	CASSLTGTDGNTEAFF	TRBD1	16	TRBV11-3	.	TRBJ1-1
TGTGCCAGCAGCCCCGTGGCAGATGACACTGAAGCTTTCTTT	CASSPVADDTEAFF	.	14	TRBV14	.	TRBJ1-1
TGTGCCAGTAGTAGAAATGGCGCCGGTGAAAAACTGTTTTTT	CASSRNGAGEKLFF	.	14	TRBV19	once	TRBJ1-4
TGTGCCAGCAGCCGGGGGACAGCTAGCACAGATACGCAGTATTTT	CASSRGTASTDTQYF	TRBD1	15	TRBV14	.	TRBJ2-3